Below, 22 T cell receptor beta chains from the same sample are listed, as sequenced in a study of cytomegalovirus exposure and HLA in healthy donors. PCR involved 60 Vbeta and 13 Jbeta primers. Profiled with immunoSEQ multiplex PCR; TCRdb holds only in-frame clones, not every one. The profile shows about 170,000 clones, approximately 73% of them singletons. The specimen was PBMCs. The receptors derive from a young woman in good health and CMV-seropositive.

This sequence joins TRBV13 and TRBJ2-5; TRBD2 matches 11 bases. Losses at the gene ends were 4 bases for V and 1 base for J; bases not matched to a gene: 2. The CDR3 length is 15 residues. Looked up from germline, CDR1 is PRHDT and CDR2 is FYEKMQ (reference sequence). CDR3 nucleotide sequence: TGTGCCAGCAGCTCTAGCGGGGGGTCCCAAGAGACCCAGTACTTC. Protein sequence: CASSSSGGSQETQYF. The variable domain in full, with the rest retrieved from reference TRBV13 and TRBJ2-5, is AAGVIQSPRHLIKEKRETATLKCYPIPRHDTVYWYQQGPGQDPQFLISFYEKMQSDKGSIPDRFSAQQFSDYHSELNMSSLELGDSALYFCASSSSGGSQETQYFGPGTRLLVL.

V is TRBV6-4 and J is TRBJ2-1; tentatively, D is TRBD1 (7 bases). V was trimmed by 4 bases and J by 6 bases, leaving 10 bases between them. This CDR3 contains 13 residues. CDR1 is MRHNA, CDR2 SNTAGT, per germline. CDR3 coding DNA: TGTGCCAGCAGTGGACAGGGAGGCAATGAGCAGTTCTTC. This gives the protein CASSGQGGNEQFF.

The V gene is TRBV2, the J gene TRBJ1-5; 9 nucleotides agree with TRBD1. The CDR3 length is 14 residues. The junction had 8 bases not matched to a gene; V was cut back by 5 bases and J by 9 bases. The germline CDR1 and CDR2 sequences are SNHLY and FYNNEI. CDR3 in amino acids: CASSRETGGGPQHF. Written as DNA, the CDR3 is TGTGCCAGCAGTCGCGAGACAGGGGGTGGGCCCCAGCATTTT.

V gene TRBV7-9 combines with J gene TRBJ1-3; 7 bases line up with TRBD1. The CDR3 contains 16 residues. CDR1 SEHNR and CDR2 FQNEAQ come from the germline V gene (reference sequence). V gave up 5 bases and J gave up 3 bases; unmatched junction bases: 10. The CDR3 is CASSTPASGGGNTIYF. Here the CDR3 DNA reads TGTGCCAGCAGCACTCCCGCTTCAGGGGGTGGAAACACCATATATTTT.

This clone was counted only a few times. The CDR3 DNA reads as TGTGCCACCACAGATCGGCTAGCGGGGGGTTGGAACACCGGGGAGCTGTTTTTT. Residues: CATTDRLAGGWNTGELFF. The chain carries TRBV10-3 and TRBJ2-2; TRBD2 agrees at 11 bases. The CDR3 consists of 18 residues. Germline loops: CDR1 ENHRY, CDR2 SYGVKD. V trimming: 10 bases; J trimming: 1 base; junction bases outside the gene matches: 14.

This clone was seen only a few times. The germline gene is not matched at one end of the junction; a read error may be the cause. The same CDR3 can be traced to other DNA sequences in this sample. CDR3 residues: CASSRGLAGAPGTDTQYF. In nucleotides, the CDR3 is TGTGCTAGCAGCAGAGGCCTAGCGGGGGCCCCAGGCACAGATACGCAGTATTTT. The genes are TRBV7-7 and TRBJ2-3, with 10 nucleotides matching TRBD2. The CDR3 totals 18 residues. The germline gives CDR1 SSHAT, CDR2 FNYEAQ (reference sequence).

This chain uses TRBV30 with TRBJ2-1, with D maybe TRBD1 (5 bases). This CDR3 contains 15 residues. The ends were cut back, 2 bases at V and 2 bases at J, with 13 bases in the middle. Germline CDR1 and CDR2: GTSNPN and SVGIG (reference sequence). The CDR3 sequence is CAWSHTGSTYNEQFF. The CDR3, as DNA: TGTGCCTGGAGTCATACAGGTAGCACCTACAATGAGCAGTTCTTC.

The sample holds a few counts of this clone. This CDR3 reads CASSFIGEKLFF. The CDR3 bases are TGTGCCAGCAGCTTCATCGGGGAAAAACTGTTTTTT. The genes are TRBV6-6 and TRBJ1-4; no clear D gene. Trimming took 6 bases from V and 8 from J, leaving 10 bases between them. The CDR3 sequence is 12 residues long. Germline V CDR1 and CDR2: MNHNY, SVGAGI (reference sequence).

The CDR3 DNA is TGTGCCAGCAGCCATGGACTAGCGGGGGACTACGAGCAGTACTTC. The encoded protein is CASSHGLAGDYEQYF. V usage is TRBV5-4 and J usage is TRBJ2-5, with 13 bases lining up with TRBD2. The DNA end is a closer match to TRBJ2-7, so the J assignment may be wrong. This CDR3 is 15 amino acids long. In germline, CDR1 is SGHNT, CDR2 YYREEE (reference sequence).

This chain links TRBV5-6 with TRBJ1-5; D possibly corresponds to TRBD1 (6 bases). The CDR3 length is 16 residues. The V gene's germline CDR1 is SGHDT and CDR2 YYEEEE. V lost 3 bases to trimming and J lost 5 bases, with 18 bases between them. CDR3: CASSWGGSNHHQPQHF. CDR3 nucleotides: TGTGCCAGCAGCTGGGGGGGCAGTAATCACCATCAGCCCCAGCATTTT.

Turning to this clone: At the DNA level, this CDR3 is encoded by other sequences in the same sample as well. This sequence joins TRBV9 and TRBJ1-1; 9 positions match TRBD1. This CDR3 is 12 amino acids long. The germline V gene has CDR1 SGDLS and CDR2 YYNGEE. The J segment lost 6 bases and the V segment lost 3 bases, leaving 0 bases of the junction unmatched. CDR3 nucleotide sequence: TGTGCCAGCAGCGGGACAGGGGCTGAAGCTTTCTTT. This codes for CASSGTGAEAFF.

This clone was seen only a few times. The CDR3 spells CASQGGAYEQYF. The CDR3 region has the DNA TGTGCCAGCCAGGGCGGGGCCTACGAGCAGTACTTC. The J gene is TRBJ2-7, the V gene TRBV28, with D possibly being TRBD2 (6 bases). The CDR3 runs to 12 residues. V lost 8 bases, J lost 2 bases, and 10 bases lay in between. Germline V gives CDR1 MDHEN, CDR2 SYDVKM. The variable domain in full, completed from reference TRBV28 and TRBJ2-7, reads DVKVTQSSRYLVKRTGEKVFLECVQDMDHENMFWYRQDPGLGLRLIYFSYDVKMKEKGDIPEGYSVSREKKERFSLILESASTNQTSMYLCASQGGAYEQYFGPGTRLTVT.

The gene calls are TRBV25-1 and TRBJ2-7; TRBD1 agrees at 10 bases. V dropped 7 bases and J dropped 0; count of bases not matched to a gene: 9. Germline V gives CDR1 MGHDK, CDR2 SYGVNS. The CDR3 extends over 16 amino acids. The CDR3, as DNA: TGTGCCAGCAACCGGGACAGGGGAATCAGCTCCTACGAGCAGTACTTC. Translated, it gives CASNRDRGISSYEQYF.

The chain employs TRBV7-9 and TRBJ2-6; a possible D gene is TRBD2 (6 bases). Trimming cost V 3 bases and J 4 bases, with 7 bases left between them. Germline CDR1 SEHNR, CDR2 FQNEAQ (reference sequence). CDR3 size: 14 residues. In nucleotides, the CDR3 is TGTGCCAGCAGCTTCGGGGGAGGGGCCAACGTCCTGACTTTC. Protein sequence: CASSFGGGANVLTF. The entire variable domain, with the rest obtained from reference TRBV7-9 and TRBJ2-6, is as follows: DTGVSQNPRHKITKRGQNVTFRCDPISEHNRLYWYRQTLGQGPEFLTYFQNEAQLEKSRLLSDRFSAERPKGSFSTLEIQRTEQGDSAMYLCASSFGGGANVLTFGAGSRLTVL.

The chain employs TRBV19 and TRBJ1-5; TRBD1 matches 10 bases. This CDR3 comprises 13 residues. The V and J ends lost 8 bases and 8 bases, in that order; junction bases with no gene match: 6. Germline lookup yields CDR1 LNHDA and CDR2 SQIVND (reference sequence). The CDR3 bases are TGTGCCAGTTGGGGGACAGGGGCTAAGCCCCAGCATTTT. Translated: CASWGTGAKPQHF.

J is TRBJ2-5 and V is TRBV7-2; D is undetermined. V lost 1 base and J 3 bases, leaving 6 bases between the germline ends. The CDR3 contains 13 residues. Germline lookup yields CDR1 SGHTA and CDR2 FQGNSA. This CDR3 is CASSLGLEETQYF. CDR3 nucleotide sequence: TGTGCCAGCAGCTTAGGGCTGGAAGAGACCCAGTACTTC.

The gene calls are TRBV29-1 and TRBJ1-2; 8 bases fit TRBD1. CDR1 is SQVTM and CDR2 is ANQGSEA in the germline V gene. This CDR3 spans 13 amino acids. With V trimmed by 3 bases and J by 2 bases, 2 bases remained unmatched. In DNA form, the CDR3 reads TGCAGCGTTGACAGGGGGCTCAACTATGGCTACACCTTC. It specifies CSVDRGLNYGYTF.

The J gene is TRBJ1-2, the V gene TRBV6-1, with D possibly TRBD1 on 5 matching bases. The length of the CDR3 is 13 residues. Looked up from germline, CDR1 is MNHNS and CDR2 is SASEGT. V lost 5 bases to trimming and J lost 2 bases, with 9 bases between them. The CDR3 nucleotides read TGTGCCAGCAGTTTACAGGTGAACTATGGCTACACCTTC. Encoded protein: CASSLQVNYGYTF.

The chain employs TRBV12-5 and TRBJ2-1; 10 nucleotides match TRBD2. This CDR3 has 19 residues. V was pared by 0 bases and J by 1 base, with 9 bases of the junction left unmatched. The V gene's germline CDR1 is LGHNT and CDR2 FRNRAP. The CDR3 DNA reads TGTGCTAGTGGTTTGGTACCAGCGGGGGGGCATGAATCCTACAATGAGCAGTTCTTC. This translates into CASGLVPAGGHESYNEQFF.

V usage is TRBV5-6 and J usage is TRBJ2-3; 10 bases agree with TRBD1. CDR1 is SGHDT, CDR2 YYEEEE, per germline. The V gene end was trimmed by 1 base and the J gene end by 4 bases; junction bases not matched to a gene: 6. The CDR3 consists of 16 residues. CDR3 sequence reads: CASSLWGTGEPDTQYF. The CDR3 DNA follows: TGTGCCAGCAGCTTGTGGGGGACAGGGGAACCAGATACGCAGTATTTT.

The chain recombines TRBV28 with TRBJ1-4; tentative D call: TRBD1 (6 bases). Germline CDR1 MDHEN, CDR2 SYDVKM. V lost 2 bases to trimming and J lost 7 bases, with 11 bases between them. The CDR3 loop spans 14 amino acids. In DNA, the CDR3 is TGTGCCAGCAGTTTAACACAGGGCGGTGAAAAACTGTTTTTT. It codes for CASSLTQGGEKLFF.

The CDR3 DNA reads as TGTGCCAGCAGCTTATGGGCTAGCGGGGGAAGCACAGATACGCAGTATTTT. It yields the protein CASSLWASGGSTDTQYF. This rearrangement joins TRBV7-2 to TRBJ2-3; 10 nucleotides line up with TRBD2. V trimming: 2 bases; J trimming: 0 bases; junction bases outside the gene matches: 5. In germline, CDR1 is SGHTA, CDR2 FQGNSA. This CDR3 region has 17 residues.